Shown below are 13 T cell receptor beta chains from a single sample sequenced in a study of CD4 T cells in relation to SARS-CoV-2 and coronaviruses (dated by TCRdb to 2020 to 2022). The library relied on the immunoSEQ multiplex PCR assay. TCRdb holds this immuneACCESS table with in-frame rearrangements only. Some clones are missing; in checked studies, unresolved V genes explain under half, and the rest has no known cause. This sample holds about 68,000 clones; 85% to 95% were observed only once. The ten top clones hold about 0.23% of the sample. CD4+ T cells from unexposed donors were collected before the COVID-19 pandemic (2011-2018). Sequencing was performed on naive CD4+ T cells from PBMCs. The cell subset or site label on this specimen signifies: naive CD4+ T cells isolated by negative enrichment. These receptors came from a human donor in good health.

V usage is TRBV5-1 and J usage is TRBJ2-7; a weak D match, TRBD1 (5 bases). Germline V gene lookup returns CDR1 SGHRS and CDR2 YFSETQ. Between the trimmed V and J ends, which lost 4 bases and 0 bases, there was a span of 8 bases. CDR3 length: 13 amino acids. The CDR3 region has the DNA TGCGCCAGCAGCCAAGGACACTCCTACGAGCAGTACTTC. It is translated as CASSQGHSYEQYF.

The V call is TRBV5-1, the J call TRBJ2-1; D ambiguous. CDR1 SGHRS and CDR2 YFSETQ come from the germline V gene. The CDR3 totals 16 residues. V gave up 1 base and J gave up 0 bases, with 11 bases separating them. The CDR3 here is CASSLQAPSSYNEQFF. CDR3 coding DNA: TGCGCCAGCAGCTTGCAAGCACCCAGCTCCTACAATGAGCAGTTCTTC. Using reference TRBV5-1 and TRBJ2-1 for the parts outside the CDR3, the full variable domain is KAGVTQTPRYLIKTRGQQVTLSCSPISGHRSVSWYQQTPGQGLQFLFEYFSETQRNKGNFPGRFSGRQFSNSRSEMNVSTLELGDSALYLCASSLQAPSSYNEQFFGPGTRLTVL.

Only one count was recorded for this clone. The rearrangement links TRBV21-1 to TRBJ1-5. TRBV21-1 is termed a pseudogene. This CDR3 contains 15 residues. The CDR3 loop reads CASSPRRGCNQPQHF. Here the CDR3 DNA reads TGTGCCAGCAGTCCACGGCGGGGGTGCAATCAGCCCCAGCATTTT.

The chain uses TRBV27 and TRBJ2-3; tentatively, D is TRBD1 (6 bases). This CDR3 region has 19 residues. The V gene's germline CDR1 is MNHEY and CDR2 SMNVEV (reference sequence). V lost 5 bases to trimming and J lost 2 bases, with 26 bases between them. The CDR3 bases are TGTGCCAGCAGTCCCGGTTTCGGACGATTGTCAGGGGTCACAGATACGCAGTATTTT. Translated, it gives CASSPGFGRLSGVTDTQYF.

For the CDR3, the DNA is TGTGCCAGCAGCCAAGGGACTAGCGGGAGGGGGCCCGGGGAGCTGTTTTTT. It is translated as CASSQGTSGRGPGELFF. The V gene is TRBV3-1 (or the pseudogene TRBV3-2), the J gene TRBJ2-2; 15 nucleotides match TRBD2. Germline loops: CDR1 LGHDT, CDR2 YNNKEL (reference sequence). V lost 1 base to trimming and J lost 6 bases; unmatched junction nucleotides: 3. CDR3 size: 17 residues.

The DNA of the CDR3 is TGCGCCAGCAGCTTGGGCCAGGCGGCCTACGAGCAGTACTTC. As protein: CASSLGQAAYEQYF. The chain uses TRBV5-1 and TRBJ2-7; D gene ambiguous. Germline V gives CDR1 SGHRS, CDR2 YFSETQ. V was shortened by 0 bases and J by 2 bases, with 9 bases between the two germline ends. The CDR3 totals 14 residues.

V gene TRBV12-3 or TRBV12-4 combines with J gene TRBJ1-5; 7 nucleotides agree with TRBD1. There are 13 residues in the CDR3. V gave up 4 bases and J gave up 7 bases; unmatched junction bases: 4. The CDR3 is CASSYRDRQPQHF. In nucleotides, the CDR3 is TGTGCCAGCAGTTATAGGGACAGACAGCCCCAGCATTTT.

The chain joins TRBV19 to TRBJ1-1, with unresolved D. Germline lookup yields CDR1 LNHDA and CDR2 SQIVND (reference sequence). This CDR3 contains 14 residues. The V and J ends lost 6 bases and 3 bases respectively, with 14 bases between them. CDR3 sequence: CASSPGNQDTEAFF. The CDR3 DNA reads as TGTGCCAGTAGCCCCGGAAACCAGGACACTGAAGCTTTCTTT.

The CDR3 sequence is CASNVNIPPYEQYF. The CDR3 coding sequence is TGTGCCAGCAACGTTAACATTCCCCCCTACGAGCAGTACTTC. This chain connects TRBV28 to TRBJ2-7; D ambiguous. The CDR3 contains 14 residues. Germline CDR1 MDHEN, CDR2 SYDVKM. The V gene lost 7 bases and the J gene lost 2 bases, with 15 bases spanning the gap.

V gene TRBV30 combines with J gene TRBJ1-4; D remains unclear. From germline, CDR1 is GTSNPN and CDR2 SVGIG (reference sequence). CDR3 size: 16 residues. Deletions cut 2 bases from V and 8 bases from J, with 21 bases between. The DNA for the CDR3 is TGTGCCTGGAGTACACACATGGCCTCTACGGGGGAAAAACTGTTTTTT. Protein product: CAWSTHMASTGEKLFF.

The rearrangement joins TRBV7-9 to TRBJ2-5; no reliable D call. CDR3 length: 12 amino acids. Germline CDR1 is SEHNR and CDR2 is FQNEAQ (reference sequence). Trimming shortened V by 3 bases and J by 4 bases, and 6 bases separated the two germline ends. CDR3 sequence (DNA): TGTGCCAGCAGCTTGGACCTAGAGACCCAGTACTTC. Encoded protein: CASSLDLETQYF.

The rearrangement uses TRBV5-5 and TRBJ1-6; tentatively, D is TRBD1 (5 bases). Between the trimmed V and J ends, which lost 0 bases and 9 bases, there was a span of 13 bases. This CDR3 spans 15 amino acids. Per germline, CDR1 SGHKS and CDR2 YYEKEE (reference sequence). The CDR3 loop reads CASSLGQGNLSPLHF. The CDR3 region has the DNA TGTGCCAGCAGCTTGGGTCAGGGCAACCTTTCACCCCTCCACTTT.

The rearrangement links TRBV2 to TRBJ1-3; no definite D call. V was shortened by 7 bases and J by 2 bases, with 12 bases between the two germline ends. The CDR3 is 14 amino acids. Germline loops: CDR1 SNHLY, CDR2 FYNNEI. The CDR3 region has the DNA TGTGCCAGCAATGAGGGTTTAACTGGAAACACCATATATTTT. This translates into CASNEGLTGNTIYF.